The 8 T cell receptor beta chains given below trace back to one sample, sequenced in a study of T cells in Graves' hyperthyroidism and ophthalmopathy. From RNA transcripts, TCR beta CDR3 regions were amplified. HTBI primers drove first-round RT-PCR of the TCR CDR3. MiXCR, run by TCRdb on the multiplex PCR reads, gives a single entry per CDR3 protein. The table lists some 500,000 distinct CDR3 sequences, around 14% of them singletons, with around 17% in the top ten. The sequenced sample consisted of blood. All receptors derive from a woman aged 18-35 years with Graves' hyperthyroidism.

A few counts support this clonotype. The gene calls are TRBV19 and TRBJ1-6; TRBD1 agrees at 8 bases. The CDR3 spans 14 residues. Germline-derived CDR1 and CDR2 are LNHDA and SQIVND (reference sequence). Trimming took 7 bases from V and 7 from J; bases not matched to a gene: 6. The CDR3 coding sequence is TGTGCCAGTAACGAGGACAGGGCGAATTCACCCCTCCACTTT. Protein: CASNEDRANSPLHF.

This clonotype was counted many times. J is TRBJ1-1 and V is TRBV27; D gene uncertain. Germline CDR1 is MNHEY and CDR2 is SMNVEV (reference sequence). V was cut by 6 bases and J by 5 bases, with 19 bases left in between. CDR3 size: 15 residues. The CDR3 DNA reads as TGTGCCAGCAGCCCTCTCCTGTTGCGTAGTACTGAAGCTTTCTTT. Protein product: CASSPLLLRSTEAFF.

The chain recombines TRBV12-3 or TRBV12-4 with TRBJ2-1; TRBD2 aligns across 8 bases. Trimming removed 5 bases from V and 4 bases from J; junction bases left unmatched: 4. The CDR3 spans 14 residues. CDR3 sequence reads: CASSVGGGYNEQFF. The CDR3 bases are TGTGCCAGCAGTGTCGGCGGGGGGTACAATGAGCAGTTCTTC.

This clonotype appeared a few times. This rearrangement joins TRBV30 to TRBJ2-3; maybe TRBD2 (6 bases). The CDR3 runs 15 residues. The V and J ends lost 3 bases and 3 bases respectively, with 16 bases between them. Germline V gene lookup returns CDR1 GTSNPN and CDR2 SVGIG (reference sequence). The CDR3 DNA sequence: TGTGCCTGGAGAGGGCTAGCGATAGAGACAGATACGCAGTATTTT. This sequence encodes CAWRGLAIETDTQYF.

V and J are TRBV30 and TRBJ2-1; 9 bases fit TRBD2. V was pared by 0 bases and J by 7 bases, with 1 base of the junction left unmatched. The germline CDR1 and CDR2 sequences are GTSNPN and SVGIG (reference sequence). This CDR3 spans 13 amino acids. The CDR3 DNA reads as TGTGCCTGGAGTGTGCTAGCGGGGAATGAGCAGTTCTTC. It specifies CAWSVLAGNEQFF.

The chain's CDR3 is CASSRLAGVTGELFF. Written as DNA, the CDR3 is TGTGCCAGCAGCCGTTTAGCGGGAGTCACCGGGGAGCTGTTTTTT. This sequence joins TRBV7-9 and TRBJ2-2; 9 bases match TRBD2. Unmatched junction bases numbered 5, after V lost 5 bases and J lost 4 bases. Germline CDR1 SEHNR, CDR2 FQNEAQ (reference sequence). The CDR3 totals 15 residues.

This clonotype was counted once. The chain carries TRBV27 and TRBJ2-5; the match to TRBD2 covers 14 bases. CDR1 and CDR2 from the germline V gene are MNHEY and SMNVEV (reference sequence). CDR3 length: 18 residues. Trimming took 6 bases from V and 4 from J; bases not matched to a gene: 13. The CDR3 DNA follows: TGTGCCAGCAGCCAGCCGGGACTAGCGGGAGTGGGAGGAGAGACCCAGTACTTC. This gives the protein CASSQPGLAGVGGETQYF.

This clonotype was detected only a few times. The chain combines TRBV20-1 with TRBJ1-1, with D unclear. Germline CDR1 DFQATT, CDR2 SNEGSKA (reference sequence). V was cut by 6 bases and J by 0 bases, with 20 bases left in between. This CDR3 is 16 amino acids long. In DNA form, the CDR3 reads TGCAGTGCAACCCCAGAAGGCGTCTTCATGAACACTGAAGCTTTCTTT. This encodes CSATPEGVFMNTEAFF.